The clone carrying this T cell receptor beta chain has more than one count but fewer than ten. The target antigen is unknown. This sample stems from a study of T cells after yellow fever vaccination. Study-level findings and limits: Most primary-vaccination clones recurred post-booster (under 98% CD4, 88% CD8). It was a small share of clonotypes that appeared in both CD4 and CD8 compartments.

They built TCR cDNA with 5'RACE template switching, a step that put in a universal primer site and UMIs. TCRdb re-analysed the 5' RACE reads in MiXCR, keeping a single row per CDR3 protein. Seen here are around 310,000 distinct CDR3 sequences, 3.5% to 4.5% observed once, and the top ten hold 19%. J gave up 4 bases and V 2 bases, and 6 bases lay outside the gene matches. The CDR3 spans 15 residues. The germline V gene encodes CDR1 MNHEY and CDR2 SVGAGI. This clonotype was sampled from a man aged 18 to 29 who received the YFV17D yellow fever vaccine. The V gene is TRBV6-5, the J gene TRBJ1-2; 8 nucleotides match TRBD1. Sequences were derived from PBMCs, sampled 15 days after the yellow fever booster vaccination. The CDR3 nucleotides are TGTGCCAGCAGTTACCAGACAGGGGCTGTCTATGGCTACACCTTC. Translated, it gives CASSYQTGAVYGYTF.